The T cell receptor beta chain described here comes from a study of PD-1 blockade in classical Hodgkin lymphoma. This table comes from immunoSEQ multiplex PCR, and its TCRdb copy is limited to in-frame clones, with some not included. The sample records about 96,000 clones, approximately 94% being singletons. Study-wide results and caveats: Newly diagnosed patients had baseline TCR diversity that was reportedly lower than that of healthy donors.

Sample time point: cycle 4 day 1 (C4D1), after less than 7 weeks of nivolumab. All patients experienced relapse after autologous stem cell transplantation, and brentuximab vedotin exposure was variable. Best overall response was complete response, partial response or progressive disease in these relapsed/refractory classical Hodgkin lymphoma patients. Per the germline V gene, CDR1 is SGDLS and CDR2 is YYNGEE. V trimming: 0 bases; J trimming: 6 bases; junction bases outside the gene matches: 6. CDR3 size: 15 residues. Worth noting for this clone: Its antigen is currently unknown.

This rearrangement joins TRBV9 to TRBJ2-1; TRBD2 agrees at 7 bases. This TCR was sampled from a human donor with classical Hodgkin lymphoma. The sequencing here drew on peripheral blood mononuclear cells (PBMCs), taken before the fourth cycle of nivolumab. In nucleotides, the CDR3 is TGTGCCAGCAGCGTAGGCCGACTAGCTGGCAATGAGCAGTTCTTC. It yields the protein CASSVGRLAGNEQFF.